The source of this T cell receptor beta chain is a study of T cells in Graves' hyperthyroidism and ophthalmopathy. Study outcomes and limitations: From stable hyperthyroidism, ophthalmopathy was separated by a 13 V-J model. Most expanded thyroid clonotypes above 0.001 also appeared in blood.

The table lists this clonotype with many counts. Its specificity is unknown. The study left out patients who had uncontrolled infection, other autoimmune disease, pregnancy or lactation. Clinical symptoms, serum thyroxine, TRAb, thyroid ultrasound and orbital computed tomography informed diagnoses. V was pared by 2 bases and J by 1 base, with 9 bases between. This CDR3 has 15 amino acids. CDR1 and CDR2 (germline): SNHLY, FYNNEI. The source material, RNA transcripts, was used to amplify TCR beta CDR3 regions. With the HTBI primer set, the TCR CDR3 went through a first round of RT-PCR. TCRdb re-called the multiplex PCR reads with MiXCR, one entry per CDR3 protein. This table holds over 650,000 distinct CDR3 sequences, 45% found once.

V and J are TRBV2 and TRBJ1-5, with D possibly matching TRBD1 (5 bases). This receptor was obtained from an adult man with Graves' disease, either hyperthyroidism or ophthalmopathy (not recorded which). The sequenced sample was peripheral blood or thyroid tissue (not recorded which). Here the CDR3 reads CASSEQGLSNQPQHF. The CDR3 DNA sequence: TGTGCCAGCAGTGAACAGGGACTGAGCAATCAGCCCCAGCATTTT.